A single sample gave rise to the 18 T cell receptor beta chains below, sequenced in a study of human T cells and chemical hapten exposure. Time point meaning: healthy volunteer bleed at 6 weeks. Total RNA was isolated from whole blood that had not been fractionated. From the RACE reads, TCRdb called clonotypes with MiXCR, one entry per CDR3 protein. The sample records about 77,000 distinct CDR3 sequences, around 9.4% being singletons. Specimen: whole blood. These receptor sequences come from a female donor in good health. Some clones in this sample may be carry-over from other donors' samples.

This clonotype was detected ten times or more. This chain connects TRBV6-5 to TRBJ1-1; 7 bases map to TRBD1. CDR3 size: 13 residues. CDR1 and CDR2 (germline): MNHEY, SVGAGI. The J segment lost 7 bases and the V segment lost 6 bases, leaving 8 bases of the junction unmatched. The CDR3 sequence: CASSSRGHGEAFF. Here the CDR3 DNA reads TGTGCCAGCAGCTCAAGGGGGCATGGTGAAGCTTTCTTT.

There are many counts of this clonotype. The V and J genes are TRBV10-2 and TRBJ1-6; D not resolved. V lost 6 bases and J 4 bases, leaving 7 bases between the germline ends. This CDR3 spans 13 amino acids. Germline loops: CDR1 WSHSY, CDR2 SAAADI. The CDR3 loop reads CASRTDYNSPLHF. In DNA form, the CDR3 reads TGCGCCAGCAGGACGGATTATAATTCACCCCTCCACTTT.

This sequence joins TRBV6-5 and TRBJ1-1; D perhaps matches TRBD1 (5 bases). The CDR3 runs to 14 residues. Per germline, CDR1 MNHEY and CDR2 SVGAGI. V was pared by 2 bases and J by 4 bases, with 11 bases between. The CDR3 sequence: CASSYGERGTEAFF. As DNA, the CDR3 is TGTGCCAGCAGTTACGGGGAGAGGGGCACTGAAGCTTTCTTT.

A note on this clonotype: This may come from a read error, since a much larger clone is one base off. This sequence joins TRBV7-9 and TRBJ2-1; 8 bases align to TRBD2. Trimming at V came to 2 bases and at J to 3 bases, leaving 6 bases not matched to a gene. Germline V gives CDR1 SEHNR, CDR2 FQNEAQ (reference sequence). The CDR3 sequence is 16 residues long. The CDR3 is CASSLYGGGFYNEQFF. DNA for the CDR3: TGTGCCAGCAGCTTATACGGCGGGGGGTTCTACAATGAGCAGTTCTTC.

This clonotype was observed many times. This chain's CDR3 is CATSPLGSSGNTIYF. The CDR3 DNA reads as TGTGCCACCAGTCCCTTAGGGAGCTCTGGAAACACCATATATTTT. The V call is TRBV24-1, the J call TRBJ1-3, with D hard to call. V lost 6 bases, J lost 0 bases, and 11 bases lay in between. The CDR3 spans 15 residues. Germline V CDR1 and CDR2: KGHDR, SFDVKD.

The chain employs TRBV12-3 or TRBV12-4 and TRBJ1-1; D gene ambiguous. Trimming pared 3 bases from V and 4 bases from J, leaving 6 bases between. The CDR3 covers 12 residues. Here the CDR3 DNA reads TGTGCCAGCAGTTTGAGTACCACTGAAGCTTTCTTT. Protein: CASSLSTTEAFF.

This clonotype was seen repeatedly, ten times or more. The chain carries TRBV5-4 and TRBJ2-3, with D uncertain. The CDR3 runs 13 residues. CDR1 and CDR2 from the germline V gene are SGHNT and YYREEE (reference sequence). Deletions cut 4 bases from V and 3 bases from J, with 9 bases between. The CDR3 nucleotides read TGTGCCAGCAGCCCGAAGGCTACAGATACGCAGTATTTT. Its protein is CASSPKATDTQYF.

V is TRBV9 and J is TRBJ1-3, with D unclear. Germline CDR1 is SGDLS and CDR2 is YYNGEE. This CDR3 is 19 amino acids long. The germline V and J ends were trimmed by 2 bases and 0 bases, with 21 bases remaining between them. CDR3 coding DNA: TGTGCCAGCAGCGTCGCGGCTGGAGGGAGGGCAAACTCTGGAAACACCATATATTTT. Its translation: CASSVAAGGRANSGNTIYF.

This clonotype has ten or more counts. The chain is built from TRBV20-1 and TRBJ2-4; 7 bases agree with TRBD2. The CDR3 length is 16 residues. Germline loops: CDR1 DFQATT, CDR2 SNEGSKA (reference sequence). The V segment lost 0 bases and the J segment 1 base; nucleotides outside the gene matches: 6. CDR3 nucleotides: TGCAGTGCTAGAGATATGGCGGGGGTCGCCAAAAACATTCAGTACTTC. It codes for CSARDMAGVAKNIQYF.

Concerning this clonotype itself: A clone one base away is much larger, so this may be a read error. CDR3 in DNA: TGTGCCAGCAGTTGCTCCAGGGGAGCGAACACCGGGGAGCTGTTTTTT. This encodes CASSCSRGANTGELFF. V usage is TRBV6-5 and J usage is TRBJ2-2, with D perhaps matching TRBD1 (6 bases). This CDR3 has 16 residues. Per germline, CDR1 MNHEY and CDR2 SVGAGI. Deletions cut 4 bases from V and 0 bases from J, with 12 bases between.

This clonotype came up many times. The chain combines TRBV6-4 with TRBJ1-5; D gene ambiguous. The V end was cut by 8 bases, the J end by 0 bases, with 11 bases between. The CDR3 is made up of 14 amino acids. CDR1 is MRHNA, CDR2 SNTAGT, per germline. CDR3 protein: CASSPDYSNQPQHF. CDR3 coding DNA: TGTGCCAGCTCGCCCGACTATAGCAATCAGCCCCAGCATTTT.

This chain connects TRBV7-3 to TRBJ2-1, with a weak D call TRBD2 (5 bases). The V gene's germline CDR1 is SGHTA and CDR2 FQGTGA. V dropped 8 bases and J dropped 3 bases, with 17 bases sitting between them. CDR3 size: 15 residues. The CDR3 region is CASQSGITNYNEQFF. For the CDR3, the DNA is TGTGCCAGCCAATCCGGGATAACTAACTACAATGAGCAGTTCTTC.

This clonotype was observed many times. The chain joins TRBV29-1 to TRBJ1-5; D unclear. Deletions cut 4 bases from V and 2 bases from J, with 9 bases between. Germline lookup yields CDR1 SQVTM and CDR2 ANQGSEA. The CDR3 consists of 13 residues. Written as DNA, the CDR3 is TGCAGCGTTGGAGGGTCGGGCAATCAGCCCCAGCATTTT. Residues: CSVGGSGNQPQHF.

This clonotype was seen a few times. The gene calls are TRBV20-1 and TRBJ1-5; perhaps D is TRBD1 or TRBD2 (5 bases each). The J call may be incorrect, as the DNA end agrees better with TRBJ2-3. The CDR3 extends over 18 amino acids. Germline CDR1 and CDR2: DFQATT and SNEGSKA (reference sequence). The CDR3 spells CSARPGPTEGYSNQPQYF. Here the CDR3 DNA reads TGCAGTGCTAGACCGGGACCCACCGAAGGGTATAGCAATCAGCCCCAGTATTTT.

This clonotype was found many times. This chain links TRBV3-1 with TRBJ1-4; D perhaps matches TRBD1 (5 bases). V lost 4 bases and J lost 7, with 13 bases in between. Germline CDR1 is LGHDT and CDR2 is YNNKEL (reference sequence). CDR3 length equals 14 residues. CDR3 residues: CASSRRQRGEKLFF. CDR3 bases: TGTGCCAGCAGCCGTCGACAAAGGGGTGAAAAACTGTTTTTT.

In its sample, this clonotype was seen a few times. The chain couples TRBV27 to TRBJ2-2, with D tentatively TRBD2 (7 bases). Germline-derived CDR1 and CDR2 are MNHEY and SMNVEV (reference sequence). CDR3 length: 16 amino acids. The V and J ends lost 6 bases and 1 base respectively, with 15 bases between them. The DNA of the CDR3 is TGTGCCAGCAGCGGAGGGGGGGGCAAGAACACCGGGGAGCTGTTTTTT. As protein: CASSGGGGKNTGELFF.

This clonotype has ten or more counts. This chain connects TRBV12-3 or TRBV12-4 to TRBJ1-1; D is undetermined. The CDR3 spans 13 residues. V lost 3 bases and J 5 bases, leaving 10 bases between the germline ends. The CDR3, as DNA: TGTGCCAGCAGTTTTGACCCAGGAACTGAAGCTTTCTTT. Translating it yields CASSFDPGTEAFF.

This clonotype turned up a few times. The chain combines TRBV28 with TRBJ1-1; 7 bases agree with TRBD1. CDR1 is MDHEN, CDR2 SYDVKM, per germline. There are 15 residues in the CDR3. Trimming removed 6 bases from V and 3 bases from J; junction bases left unmatched: 10. CDR3 DNA: TGTGCCAGCAGCCCGGCCGGGACAGAGTACACTGAAGCTTTCTTT. It specifies CASSPAGTEYTEAFF. Full variable domain (missing parts from reference TRBV28 and TRBJ1-1): DVKVTQSSRYLVKRTGEKVFLECVQDMDHENMFWYRQDPGLGLRLIYFSYDVKMKEKGDIPEGYSVSREKKERFSLILESASTNQTSMYLCASSPAGTEYTEAFFGQGTRLTVV.